Listed below are T cell receptor beta chains from one sample, sequenced in a study of beta chain features in type 1 diabetes. Assay used: immunoSEQ multiplex PCR; TCRdb lists only in-frame clones, some missing. This sample yields about 220,000 clones, of which approximately 11% are seen a single time; 1% to 1.5% belongs to the top ten. Sequencing was done on a sample of central memory CD4+ T cells from blood. Source of these receptors: a man aged 18 to 29 in good health. The CDR3 runs from the conserved cysteine through the conserved F or W. Fields, in order: clone size, V gene, D gene, J gene, CDR3 protein, CDR3 DNA. D genes are given only for firm matches. Not every row has a clone size; where given, it reads once, few, many or a size class.

-	TRBV2	TRBD2	TRBJ2-2	CASSSGSTGELFF	TGTGCCAGCAGTAGCGGGAGTACCGGGGAGCTGTTTTTT
-	TRBV5-1	TRBD1	TRBJ1-2	CASSPLTGQGYGYTF	TGCGCCAGCAGCCCACTGACCGGACAGGGGTATGGCTACACCTTC
few	TRBV29-1	TRBD1	TRBJ2-5	CSVPTGFGRETQYF	TGCAGCGTACCGACAGGGTTCGGGCGAGAGACCCAGTACTTC
-	TRBV30	-	TRBJ1-2	CAWSDLGYGYTF	TGTGCCTGGAGTGACCTAGGGTATGGCTACACCTTC
few	TRBV7-3	-	TRBJ2-3	CASSLTLRTDTQYF	TGTGCCAGCAGCTTAACCCTACGCACAGATACGCAGTATTTT
few	TRBV30	-	TRBJ2-3	CAWSPIPAGGLVDTQYF	TGTGCCTGGAGCCCAATTCCCGCAGGGGGACTTGTAGATACGCAGTATTTT
-	TRBV7-3	-	TRBJ2-5	CASSFWTDQETQYF	TGTGCCAGCAGCTTCTGGACGGATCAAGAGACCCAGTACTTC
-	TRBV11-2	-	TRBJ2-7	CASSIFPEQSSYEQYF	TGTGCCAGCAGCATTTTTCCGGAGCAGAGCTCCTACGAGCAGTACTTC
few	TRBV7-9	TRBD2	TRBJ2-7	CASSKGLAGGSYEQYF	TGTGCCAGCAGCAAGGGACTAGCGGGAGGATCCTACGAGCAGTACTTC
-	TRBV11-2	TRBD2	TRBJ2-1	CASTQLAGGPGEQFF	TGTGCCAGCACTCAACTAGCGGGAGGGCCTGGGGAGCAGTTCTTC
-	TRBV7-2	TRBD2	TRBJ2-3	CASSLGLAGAADTQYF	TGTGCCAGCAGCCTGGGACTAGCGGGAGCAGCAGATACGCAGTATTTT
-	TRBV15	-	TRBJ2-7	CATSRDGNSYEQYF	TGTGCCACCAGCAGAGATGGTAATTCCTACGAGCAGTACTTC
-	TRBV9	-	TRBJ1-1	CASSVGLGGGNTEAFF	TGTGCCAGCAGCGTCGGGTTAGGCGGGGGGAACACTGAAGCTTTCTTT
many	TRBV29-1	-	TRBJ2-1	CSASSVRRGNEQFF	TGCAGCGCCTCCTCGGTTCGGAGGGGCAATGAGCAGTTCTTC
-	TRBV29-1	-	TRBJ1-2	CSVQGLDGYTF	TGCAGCGTCCAGGGTTTAGATGGCTACACCTTC
-	TRBV9	TRBD1	TRBJ2-1	CASSVGTGDNEQFF	TGTGCCAGCAGCGTAGGGACAGGAGACAATGAGCAGTTCTTC
many	TRBV5-1	-	TRBJ2-3	CASSLGSRASTDTQYF	TGCGCCAGCAGCTTGGGATCCAGGGCTAGCACAGATACGCAGTATTTT
many	TRBV11-2	-	TRBJ2-4	CASSLSLAKNIQYF	TGTGCCAGCAGCTTATCGTTAGCCAAAAACATTCAGTACTTC
few	TRBV29-1	-	TRBJ1-5	CSVGGSGQPQHF	TGCAGCGTTGGGGGCAGCGGGCAGCCCCAGCATTTT
few	TRBV5-4	-	TRBJ2-1	CASSSPTGSEQFF	TGTGCCAGCAGCTCCCCGACTGGTAGCGAGCAGTTCTTC
few	TRBV5-4	-	TRBJ2-4	CASSLSRAKNIQYF	TGTGCCAGCAGCTTGAGCAGGGCCAAAAACATTCAGTACTTC
-	TRBV5-1	-	TRBJ2-3	CASSLVPGNTDTQYF	TGCGCCAGCAGCTTGGTCCCGGGAAACACAGATACGCAGTATTTT
-	TRBV5-1	-	TRBJ1-2	CASSLDEGRIGGYTF	TGCGCCAGCAGCTTGGACGAGGGGCGCATAGGTGGCTACACCTTC
-	TRBV5-4	TRBD1	TRBJ2-7	CASSVDRGNEQYF	TGTGCCAGCAGCGTCGACAGGGGCAACGAGCAGTACTTC
-	TRBV7-3	TRBD1	TRBJ2-3	CASSLTLASGTGSTDTQYF	TGTGCCAGCAGCTTAACTCTCGCATCTGGGACAGGGAGTACAGATACGCAGTATTTT
many	TRBV20-1	-	TRBJ2-1	CSAPGRNEQFF	TGCAGTGCCCCCGGCAGAAATGAGCAGTTCTTC
few	TRBV29-1	-	TRBJ2-3	CSVAAAAGETDTQYF	TGCAGCGTCGCGGCCGCGGCAGGGGAAACAGATACGCAGTATTTT
-	TRBV5-5	-	TRBJ2-2	CASSLRRDTGELFF	TGTGCCAGCAGCTTGCGACGGGATACCGGGGAGCTGTTTTTT
-	TRBV7-2	TRBD2	TRBJ2-1	CASSVSGSVDEQFF	TGTGCCAGCAGCGTTAGCGGGAGTGTCGATGAGCAGTTCTTC
many	TRBV29-1	TRBD2	TRBJ2-1	CSVEGTSGIF	TGCAGCGTTGAAGGGACTAGCGGGATCTTC
few	TRBV6-6	-	TRBJ2-1	CASVASLGRNEQFF	TGTGCCAGCGTAGCGTCATTAGGCCGCAATGAGCAGTTCTTC
many	TRBV6-5	-	TRBJ2-5	CASSTQETQYF	TGTGCCAGCAGTACGCAAGAGACCCAGTACTTC
few	TRBV30	-	TRBJ2-1	CAWSTGLGDEQFF	TGTGCCTGGAGTACCGGACTTGGAGATGAGCAGTTCTTC
few	TRBV14	-	TRBJ2-7	CASSQENYEQYF	TGTGCCAGCAGCCAAGAAAACTACGAGCAGTACTTC
few	TRBV15	-	TRBJ1-3	CATSKGLPSVGNTIYF	TGTGCCACCAGCAAGGGCCTTCCCTCTGTAGGAAACACCATATATTTT
many	TRBV7-9	TRBD2	TRBJ2-2	CASSRGLALNTGELFF	TGTGCCAGCAGCCGCGGACTAGCGCTGAACACCGGGGAGCTGTTTTTT
-	TRBV25-1	TRBD2	TRBJ2-7	CASSERKGTTDEQYF	TGTGCCAGCAGTGAACGGAAGGGGACTACGGACGAGCAGTACTTC
-	TRBV30	TRBD1	TRBJ2-7	CAWARTGDYEQYF	TGTGCCTGGGCCCGGACAGGGGACTACGAGCAGTACTTC
-	TRBV2	-	TRBJ1-4	CASSEDRGEKLFF	TGTGCCAGCAGTGAGGACCGGGGCGAAAAACTGTTTTTT
-	TRBV4-3	TRBD2	TRBJ2-7	CASSPRLAGYEQYF	TGCGCCAGCAGCCCTCGACTAGCGGGTTACGAGCAGTACTTC
few	TRBV5-4	TRBD2	TRBJ2-3	CASSRRTSGRTDTQYF	TGTGCCAGCAGCCGCCGGACTAGCGGGAGAACAGATACGCAGTATTTT
-	TRBV18	TRBD1	TRBJ1-2	CASSPDRAHYGYTF	TGTGCCAGCTCACCGGACAGGGCTCACTATGGCTACACCTTC
-	TRBV9	-	TRBJ2-1	CASSDGDWGSNEQFF	TGTGCCAGCAGCGATGGGGACTGGGGGAGCAATGAGCAGTTCTTC
few	TRBV5-4	-	TRBJ1-1	CASGGTEAFF	TGTGCCAGCGGAGGCACTGAAGCTTTCTTT
few	TRBV29-1	TRBD1	TRBJ2-3	CSVEDRGQGLGQYF	TGCAGCGTTGAAGATCGGGGACAGGGGTTGGGGCAGTATTTT
few	TRBV5-1	TRBD1	TRBJ2-1	CASSLVGTAYNEQFF	TGCGCCAGCAGCTTGGTTGGGACAGCCTACAATGAGCAGTTCTTC
-	TRBV15	-	TRBJ2-6	CATSRVTEASGANVLTF	TGTGCCACCAGCAGAGTGACAGAAGCCTCTGGGGCCAACGTCCTGACTTTC
-	TRBV6-1	-	TRBJ2-2	CASSESLYTGELFF	TGTGCCAGCAGTGAAAGCCTGTACACCGGGGAGCTGTTTTTT
once	TRBV6-6	TRBD1	TRBJ1-4	CASEGQENEKLFF	TGTGCCAGCGAGGGACAGGAGAATGAAAAACTGTTTTTT
few	TRBV7-2	TRBD2	TRBJ2-2	CASSPTSGYTGELFF	TGTGCCAGCAGCCCGACTAGCGGCTACACCGGGGAGCTGTTTTTT
-	TRBV5-4	TRBD2	TRBJ2-3	CASSPSASGSPDTQYF	TGTGCCAGCAGCCCCTCGGCTAGCGGGAGCCCAGATACGCAGTATTTT
many	TRBV5-4	-	TRBJ2-3	CASSLDSLSTDTQYF	TGTGCCAGCAGCTTGGACAGCCTTAGCACAGATACGCAGTATTTT
few	TRBV6-1	-	TRBJ2-1	CASSSTSSYNEQFF	TGTGCCAGCAGCTCGACTAGCTCCTACAATGAGCAGTTCTTC